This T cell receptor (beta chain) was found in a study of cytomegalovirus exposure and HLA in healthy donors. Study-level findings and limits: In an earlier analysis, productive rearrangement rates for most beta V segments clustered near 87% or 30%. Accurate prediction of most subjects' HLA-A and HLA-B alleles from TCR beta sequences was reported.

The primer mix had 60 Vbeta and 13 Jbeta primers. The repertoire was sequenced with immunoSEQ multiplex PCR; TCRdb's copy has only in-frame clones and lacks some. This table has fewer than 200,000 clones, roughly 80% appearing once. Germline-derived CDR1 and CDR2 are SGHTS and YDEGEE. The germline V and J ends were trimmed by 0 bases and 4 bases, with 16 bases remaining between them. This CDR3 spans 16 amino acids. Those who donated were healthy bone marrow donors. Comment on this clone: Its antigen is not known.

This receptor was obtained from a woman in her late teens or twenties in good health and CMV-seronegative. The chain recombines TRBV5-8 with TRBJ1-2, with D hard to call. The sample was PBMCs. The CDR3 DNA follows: TGTGCCAGCAGCTTGGCCGGGGTTCCCCCAACCTATGGCTACACCTTC. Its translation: CASSLAGVPPTYGYTF.